This is a list of T cell receptor beta chains from one sample in a study of CD8 T cells in ankylosing spondylitis. TCRdb called the 5' RACE reads again in MiXCR, with one record for every CDR3 protein. This sample yields 130,000 or so distinct CDR3 sequences, of which 6% to 8.5% are seen a single time; 12% belongs to the top ten. The sample consisted of blood, either unsorted or a sorted T cell fraction (not recorded which). The receptors were sampled from a male donor with ankylosing spondylitis or in good health (not recorded which). Each CDR3 is given with its conserved first and last residue. Each record gives: D gene, clone size, J gene, V gene, CDR3 protein, CDR3 DNA. D genes are given only for firm matches. Size values are once, few and many counts, or a class for expanded clones, and some rows have none.

>NA|few|TRBJ2-7|TRBV5-1
CASSLAAVVISEQYF
TGCGCCAGCAGCTTGGCAGCCGTGGTTATTTCCGAGCAGTACTTC
>TRBD2|NA|TRBJ2-7|TRBV6-4
CASCAGTSGRASVFYEQYF
TGTGCCAGCTGCGCCGGGACTAGCGGGAGGGCCAGTGTCTTCTACGAGCAGTACTTC
>NA|many|TRBJ2-7|TRBV5-1
CASSPQLSYEQYF
TGCGCCAGCAGCCCACAGCTCTCCTACGAGCAGTACTTC
>TRBD1|many|TRBJ1-4|TRBV18
CASSRGQGVKLFF
TGTGCCAGCTCGCGAGGACAGGGGGTAAAACTGTTTTTT
>NA|many|TRBJ2-5|TRBV7-2
CASRRGAGETQYF
TGTGCCAGCCGGCGAGGGGCGGGGGAGACCCAGTACTTC
>NA|NA|TRBJ2-7|TRBV7-8
CASSFDRLESEQYF
TGTGCCAGCAGCTTCGACAGGTTGGAGTCCGAGCAGTACTTC
>TRBD1|many|TRBJ2-7|TRBV12-3/TRBV12-4
CASTKTGEAFVEQYF
TGTGCCAGCACCAAAACAGGGGAAGCCTTTGTCGAGCAGTACTTC
>NA|many|TRBJ1-3|TRBV20-1
CSARALPGVSGNTIYF
TGCAGTGCTAGAGCCCTGCCAGGAGTCTCTGGAAACACCATATATTTT
>NA|many|TRBJ1-2|TRBV5-1
CASSPDMGGYTF
TGCGCCAGCAGCCCCGATATGGGCGGCTACACCTTC
>TRBD1|many|TRBJ1-4|TRBV5-1
CASSPDGTARAEKLFF
TGCGCCAGCAGCCCGGACGGGACAGCAAGGGCAGAAAAACTGTTTTTT
>TRBD2|many|TRBJ2-1|TRBV11-1
CASSLELSPSGVENEQFF
TGTGCCAGCAGCTTAGAGCTTTCGCCTAGCGGGGTGGAGAATGAGCAGTTCTTC
>TRBD2|medium-sized|TRBJ2-1|TRBV5-1
CASSGGLALNNEQFF
TGCGCCAGCAGCGGCGGACTAGCCTTGAACAATGAGCAGTTCTTC
>NA|few|TRBJ2-1|TRBV2
CASRARDSINEQFF
TGTGCCAGCAGGGCCCGGGACTCCATCAATGAGCAGTTCTTC
>NA|many|TRBJ2-3|TRBV5-6
CASSLTRGADTQYF
TGTGCCAGCAGCTTGACCAGGGGGGCAGATACGCAGTATTTT
>NA|many|TRBJ2-5|TRBV20-1
CSARSAGWETQYF
TGCAGTGCCCGCTCAGCGGGTTGGGAGACCCAGTACTTC
>NA|many|TRBJ2-3|TRBV11-2
CASSLFSATRGTDTQYF
TGTGCCAGCAGCTTATTTTCCGCAACTAGGGGCACAGATACGCAGTATTTT
>NA|many|TRBJ2-4|TRBV20-1
CSAQPGEGIQYF
TGCAGTGCCCAGCCAGGGGAGGGCATCCAGTACTTC
>NA|NA|TRBJ2-5|TRBV5-6
CASSFLDLTQETQYF
TGTGCCAGCAGCTTTCTCGACCTGACGCAAGAGACCCAGTACTTC
>NA|once|TRBJ2-2|TRBV5-1
CASSLQQAGTGELFF
TGCGCCAGCAGCTTGCAACAGGCTGGCACCGGGGAGCTGTTTTTT
>TRBD1|many|TRBJ2-5|TRBV12-3/TRBV12-4
CASTWDSGQETQYF
TGTGCCAGCACCTGGGACAGTGGCCAAGAGACCCAGTACTTC
>NA|many|TRBJ2-5|TRBV5-1
CASSFTGSDLQETQYF
TGCGCCAGCAGTTTTACAGGCTCCGATCTCCAAGAGACCCAGTACTTC
>NA|many|TRBJ1-4|TRBV16
CASSPGTNEKLFF
TGTGCCAGCAGTCCCGGGACAAATGAAAAACTGTTTTTT
>NA|many|TRBJ1-1|TRBV7-2
CATLPGVDNTEAFF
TGTGCCACACTCCCTGGAGTAGACAACACTGAAGCTTTCTTT
>NA|NA|TRBJ1-5|TRBV5-6
CASSLWGRFRSSNQPQHF
TGTGCCAGCAGCTTGTGGGGGCGCTTTCGATCTAGCAATCAGCCCCAGCATTTT
>TRBD2|few|TRBJ2-1|TRBV5-1
CASGWGGSSYNEQFF
TGCGCCAGCGGATGGGGGGGAAGCTCCTACAATGAGCAGTTCTTC
>TRBD2|many|TRBJ2-5|TRBV25-1
CASSEWRAGGVETQYF
TGTGCCAGCAGTGAATGGAGGGCGGGAGGCGTAGAGACCCAGTACTTC
>NA|NA|TRBJ2-2|TRBV2
CATARGIASNTGELFF
TGTGCCACCGCAAGGGGGATTGCGTCGAACACCGGGGAGCTGTTTTTT
>TRBD2|many|TRBJ2-3|TRBV5-1
CASSLAPSGGSPDTQYF
TGCGCCAGCAGCTTGGCCCCAAGCGGGGGCTCCCCAGATACGCAGTATTTT
>NA|many|TRBJ2-2|TRBV20-1
CSARVERVTNTGELFF
TGCAGTGCTAGAGTGGAGCGGGTGACGAACACCGGGGAGCTGTTTTTT
>TRBD1|many|TRBJ2-3|TRBV20-1
CSARRHRDRGPDTQYF
TGCAGTGCTAGACGTCACCGGGACAGGGGCCCAGATACGCAGTATTTT
>NA|many|TRBJ1-4|TRBV5-5
CASSLEEVGKAKLFF
TGTGCCAGCAGCTTGGAGGAGGTGGGGAAAGCAAAACTGTTTTTT
>TRBD1|many|TRBJ1-6|TRBV5-1
CASTTGDSPLHF
TGCGCCAGCACAACAGGGGATTCACCCCTCCACTTT
>TRBD1|many|TRBJ2-7|TRBV4-3
CASSQQRTGNYEQYF
TGCGCCAGCAGCCAGCAGCGGACAGGGAACTACGAGCAGTACTTC